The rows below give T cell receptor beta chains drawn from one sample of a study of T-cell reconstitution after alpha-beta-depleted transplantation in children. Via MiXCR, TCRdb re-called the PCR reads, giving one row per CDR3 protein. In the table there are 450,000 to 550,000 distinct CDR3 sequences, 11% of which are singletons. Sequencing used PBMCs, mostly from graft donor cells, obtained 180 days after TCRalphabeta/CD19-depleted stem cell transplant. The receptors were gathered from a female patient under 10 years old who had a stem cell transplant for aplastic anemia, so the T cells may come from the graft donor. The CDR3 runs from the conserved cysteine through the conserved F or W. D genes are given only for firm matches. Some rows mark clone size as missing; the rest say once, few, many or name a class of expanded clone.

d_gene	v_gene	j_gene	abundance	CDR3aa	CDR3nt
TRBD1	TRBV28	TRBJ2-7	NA	CASGRPGQGRYEQYF	TGTGCCAGCGGTAGGCCTGGACAGGGACGTTACGAGCAGTACTTC
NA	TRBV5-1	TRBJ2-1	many	CASSLGGAEYNEQFF	TGCGCCAGCAGCTTGGGTGGGGCGGAATACAATGAGCAGTTCTTC
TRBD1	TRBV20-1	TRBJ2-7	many	CSASRDSSYEQYF	TGCAGTGCTAGCAGGGACAGCTCCTACGAGCAGTACTTC
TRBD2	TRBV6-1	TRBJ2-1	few	CASSRAGGYNEQFF	TGTGCCAGCAGTCGGGCGGGGGGGTACAATGAGCAGTTCTTC
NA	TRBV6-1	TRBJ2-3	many	CASRGQEDTQYF	TGTGCCAGCCGGGGCCAGGAGGATACGCAGTATTTT
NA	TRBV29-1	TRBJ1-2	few	CSVVEGGLNGYTF	TGCAGCGTCGTTGAAGGGGGGCTTAATGGCTACACCTTC
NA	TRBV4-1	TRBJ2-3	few	CASSQDPRAGTDTQYF	TGCGCCAGCAGCCAAGATCCTCGAGCGGGCACAGATACGCAGTATTTT
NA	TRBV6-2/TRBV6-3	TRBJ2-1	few	CASSYGTFNEQFF	TGTGCCAGCAGTTACGGGACTTTCAATGAGCAGTTCTTC
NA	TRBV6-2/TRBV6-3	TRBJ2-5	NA	CASSYSTRHRRETQYF	TGTGCCAGCAGTTACTCGACCAGGCACAGGCGGGAGACCCAGTACTTC
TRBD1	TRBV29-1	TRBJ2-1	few	CSVERQGARNEQFF	TGCAGCGTTGAAAGACAGGGGGCGAGAAATGAGCAGTTCTTC
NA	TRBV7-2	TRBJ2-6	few	CASSLSAGWAGANVLTF	TGTGCCAGCAGCTTATCGGCAGGCTGGGCTGGGGCCAACGTCCTGACTTTC
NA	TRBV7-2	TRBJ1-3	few	CASSQNMEDIYF	TGTGCCAGCAGCCAAAACATGGAGGACATATATTTT
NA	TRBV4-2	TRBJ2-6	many	CASSQEAGANVLTF	TGTGCCAGCAGCCAAGAGGCTGGGGCCAACGTCCTGACTTTC
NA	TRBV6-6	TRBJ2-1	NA	CASSYKRTNEQFF	TGTGCCAGCAGTTACAAGCGGACCAATGAGCAGTTCTTC